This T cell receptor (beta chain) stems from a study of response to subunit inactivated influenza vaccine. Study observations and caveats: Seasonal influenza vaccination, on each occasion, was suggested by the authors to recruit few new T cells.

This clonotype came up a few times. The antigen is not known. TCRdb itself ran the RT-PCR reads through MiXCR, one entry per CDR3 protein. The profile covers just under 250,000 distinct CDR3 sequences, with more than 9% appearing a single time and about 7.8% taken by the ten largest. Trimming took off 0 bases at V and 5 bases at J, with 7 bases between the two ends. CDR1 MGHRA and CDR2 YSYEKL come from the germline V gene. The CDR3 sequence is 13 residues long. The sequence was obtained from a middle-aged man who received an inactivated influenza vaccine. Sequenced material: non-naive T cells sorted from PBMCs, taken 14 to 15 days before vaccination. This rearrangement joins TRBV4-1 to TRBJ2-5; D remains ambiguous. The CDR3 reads CASSQDRIETQYF. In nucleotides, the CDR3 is TGCGCCAGCAGCCAAGATAGGATTGAGACCCAGTACTTC.